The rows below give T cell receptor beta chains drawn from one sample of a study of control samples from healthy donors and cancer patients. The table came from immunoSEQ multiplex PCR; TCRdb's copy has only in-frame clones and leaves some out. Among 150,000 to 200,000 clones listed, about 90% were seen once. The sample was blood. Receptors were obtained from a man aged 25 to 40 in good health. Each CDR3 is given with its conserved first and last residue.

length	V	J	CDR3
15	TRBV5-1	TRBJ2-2	CASSFTASDTGELFF
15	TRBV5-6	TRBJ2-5	CASSLLQGGGETQYF
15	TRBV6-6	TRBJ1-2	CASSFARGSNYGYTF
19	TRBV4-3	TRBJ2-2	CASSLLGGRRGPATGELFF
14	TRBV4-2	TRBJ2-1	CASSQEAWDNEQFF
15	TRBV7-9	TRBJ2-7	CASSATGTAAYEQYF
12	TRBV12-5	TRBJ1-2	CASGYGGNGYTF
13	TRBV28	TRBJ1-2	CASSPDSFYGYTF
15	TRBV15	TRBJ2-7	CATSSHRTDSVEQYF
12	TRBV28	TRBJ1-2	CASSLGGGGYTF
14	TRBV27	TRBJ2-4	CASSYRESGNIQYF
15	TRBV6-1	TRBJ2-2	CASSEPGRESGELFF
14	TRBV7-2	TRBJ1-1	CASSPTGYSTEAFF
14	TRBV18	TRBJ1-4	CASSLRDSDEKLFF
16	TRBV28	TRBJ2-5	CASSFWSSGGAKTQYF
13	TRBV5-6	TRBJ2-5	CASSTDRRETQYF
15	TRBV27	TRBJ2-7	CASSSSSGSRHEQYF
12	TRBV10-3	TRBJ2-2	CAISDLSGELFF
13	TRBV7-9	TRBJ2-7	CASSSGAGYEQYF
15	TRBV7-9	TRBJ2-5	CASSPGTSVSETQYF
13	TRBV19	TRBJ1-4	CASSTVNNEKLFF
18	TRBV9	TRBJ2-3	CASSVEDVAGLYTDTQYF
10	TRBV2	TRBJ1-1	CASGDAEAFF
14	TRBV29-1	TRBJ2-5	CSVGGRQGAETQYF
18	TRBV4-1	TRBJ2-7	CASSQGEPSVSRSYEQYF
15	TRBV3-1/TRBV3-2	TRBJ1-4	CASSRSGTGNEKLFF
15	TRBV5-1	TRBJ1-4	CASSLEGTGREKLFF
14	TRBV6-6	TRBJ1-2	CASRTGGLGGGYTF
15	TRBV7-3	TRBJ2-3	CASSLSGLAADTQYF
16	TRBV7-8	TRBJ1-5	CASSKTRDTANQPQHF
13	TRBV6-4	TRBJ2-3	CASSDLLTDTQYF
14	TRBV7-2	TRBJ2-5	CASSSGTVLQTQYF
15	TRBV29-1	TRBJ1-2	CSVTRGRGANYGYTF
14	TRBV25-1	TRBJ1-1	CASGALAGNTEAFF
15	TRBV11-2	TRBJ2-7	CASSQWGQEDYEQYF
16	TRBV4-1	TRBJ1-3	CASSQSRQGSGNTIYF
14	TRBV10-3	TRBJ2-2	CAIRELMNTGELFF
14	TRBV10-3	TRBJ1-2	CATYGGPRGGGYTF
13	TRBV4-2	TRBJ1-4	CASSQPGVGKLFF
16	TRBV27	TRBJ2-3	CASSFSSRGGRDTQYF
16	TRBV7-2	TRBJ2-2	CASSSGQGLNTGELFF
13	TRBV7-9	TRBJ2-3	CASSLQGMDTQYF
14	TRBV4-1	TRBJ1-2	CASSQVSVTGGYTF
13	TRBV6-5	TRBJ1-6	CASSSLDLAPLHF
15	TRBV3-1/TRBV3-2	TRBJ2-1	CASSQRTGGSSEQFF
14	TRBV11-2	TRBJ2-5	CASSLHRVGETQYF
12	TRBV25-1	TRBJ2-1	CASSPGGDEQFF
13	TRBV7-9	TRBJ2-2	CAMQDSDTGELFF
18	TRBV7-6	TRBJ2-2	CASSTKGLAGGNTGELFF
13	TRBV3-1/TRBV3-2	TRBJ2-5	CASSQGLKETQYF
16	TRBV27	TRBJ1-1	CASSQIPGRGNAEAFF
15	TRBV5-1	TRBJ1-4	CASSLDGTHNEKLFF
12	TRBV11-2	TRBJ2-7	CASSSESYEQYF
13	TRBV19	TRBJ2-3	CASSSGYRGTQYF